The clone carrying this T cell receptor beta chain has a single count. Its cognate antigen is unknown. One junction end does not reproduce the germline sequence, and a read error may be involved. This sample was taken from a study of CD8+ T cells in alopecia areata. Study overall: Treated patients swallowed 5 to 10 mg of oral tofacitinib twice daily. Tofacitinib therapy took 6 to 18 months; 6 months off drug came after.

Peripheral blood, together with lesional scalp punch biopsies, was collected from alopecia areata patients. As the sequencing template, cDNA was produced by extracting RNA and reverse transcribing it. Measured with immunoSEQ multiplex PCR; TCRdb has only the in-frame clones, and not every one. The sample comprises some 8,000 clones, around 50% of which are singletons, and about 12% rests with the top ten. Whole-study findings and limits: Scalp sequencing captures resident alphabeta T cells of normal skin too. The study found TCR sharing across patients less clear than in mice, possibly for HLA reasons.

The germline CDR1 and CDR2 sequences are KGHSH and LQKENI. The CDR3 consists of 15 residues. The sequence was obtained from a human donor with alopecia areata. Sequences were derived from skin, sampled at week 0. This rearrangement joins TRBV18 to TRBJ2-2, with D possibly matching TRBD2 (5 bases). The CDR3 spells CASSPLPANTGEPFF. The CDR3 DNA reads as TGTGCCAGCTCACCCCTCCCGGCGAACACCGGGGAGCCGTTTTTT.